This T cell receptor beta chain was sequenced in a study of OX40 agonist ivuxolimab in advanced cancers. The data were produced by immunoSEQ multiplex PCR, yet TCRdb's version contains in-frame clones alone and is incomplete. The sample lists approximately 30,000 clones; roughly 84% were seen once. The ends lost 3 bases at V and 6 bases at J; junction bases unmatched: 12. CDR3 length: 17 residues. Germline CDR1 reads SGDLS; CDR2 reads YYNGEE. The sample here was CD4+ or CD8+ T cells sorted from blood, taken in a trial of the OX40 agonist ivuxolimab. J is TRBJ2-7 and V is TRBV9, with 13 positions matching TRBD2. This clonotype was sampled from an adult with an advanced solid tumor such as melanoma, head and neck, liver or kidney cancer. CDR3 protein: CASSASSLLAGGSEQYF. CDR3 nucleotide sequence: TGTGCCAGCAGCGCTTCCTCCTTACTAGCGGGAGGGAGCGAGCAGTACTTC. Using reference TRBV9 and TRBJ2-7 for the parts outside the CDR3, the full variable domain is DSGVTQTPKHLITATGQRVTLRCSPRSGDLSVYWYQQSLDQGLQFLIQYYNGEERAKGNILERFSAQQFPDLHSELNLSSLELGDSALYFCASSASSLLAGGSEQYFGPGTRLTVT.